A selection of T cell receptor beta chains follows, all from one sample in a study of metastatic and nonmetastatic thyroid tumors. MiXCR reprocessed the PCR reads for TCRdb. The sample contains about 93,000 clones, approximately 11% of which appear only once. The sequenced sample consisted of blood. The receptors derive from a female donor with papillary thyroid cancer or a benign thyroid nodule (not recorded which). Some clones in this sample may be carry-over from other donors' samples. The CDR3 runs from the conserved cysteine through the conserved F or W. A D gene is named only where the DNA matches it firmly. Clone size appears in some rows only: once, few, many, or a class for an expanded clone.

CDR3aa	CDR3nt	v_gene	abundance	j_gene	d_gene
CASSTGGNEQYF	TGTGCCAGCAGTACCGGTGGTAACGAGCAGTACTTC	TRBV11-2	-	TRBJ2-7	-
CASNLWLPDRGDTEAFF	TGTGCCAGCAACTTGTGGCTCCCGGACAGGGGGGACACTGAAGCTTTCTTT	TRBV28	-	TRBJ1-1	TRBD1
CASSLSSTVNTEAFF	TGTGCCAGCAGCTTATCTTCGACCGTGAACACTGAAGCTTTCTTT	TRBV7-2	many	TRBJ1-1	-
CSVTPQVSPNYGYTF	TGCAGCGTCACCCCACAGGTCTCCCCCAACTATGGCTACACCTTC	TRBV29-1	many	TRBJ1-2	-
CASSLAQGLPTEQYF	TGTGCCAGCAGCTTAGCGCAGGGCCTTCCTACGGAGCAGTACTTC	TRBV7-9	many	TRBJ2-7	-
CATSDTGPNQPRHF	TGTGCCACCAGTGATACAGGTCCGAATCAGCCCCGGCATTTT	TRBV24-1	-	TRBJ1-5	-
CASSWGEESYEQYF	TGTGCCAGCAGTTGGGGGGAAGAGTCCTACGAGCAGTACTTC	TRBV28	many	TRBJ2-7	-
CASSLSPGDGDSPLHF	TGTGCCAGCAGTTTATCCCCAGGGGACGGGGATTCACCCCTCCACTTT	TRBV27	many	TRBJ1-6	-
CASSYGQGGYNEQFF	TGTGCCAGCAGCTACGGACAGGGTGGTTACAATGAGCAGTTCTTC	TRBV5-4	many	TRBJ2-1	TRBD1
CASIGPNRELSLYEQYF	TGTGCCAGCATAGGACCAAACAGGGAGCTATCCCTGTACGAGCAGTACTTC	TRBV28	few	TRBJ2-7	-
CASNRDRAEQYF	TGTGCCAGCAACCGCGACAGGGCCGAGCAGTACTTC	TRBV28	few	TRBJ2-7	TRBD1
CSARVQREGFPETQYF	TGCAGTGCTAGAGTACAGCGGGAGGGGTTCCCAGAGACCCAGTACTTC	TRBV20-1	many	TRBJ2-5	TRBD2
CAWSQWANYEQYF	TGTGCCTGGAGTCAGTGGGCGAACTACGAGCAGTACTTC	TRBV30	-	TRBJ2-7	-
CASSSQGAGEAFF	TGTGCCAGTAGTTCACAGGGTGCTGGTGAAGCTTTCTTT	TRBV28	-	TRBJ1-1	-
CASSQDMTGGRLEQYF	TGTGCCAGCAGCCAAGATATGACAGGGGGACGTCTGGAGCAGTACTTC	TRBV4-2	many	TRBJ2-7	TRBD1
CASSEGTGAYEQYF	TGTGCCAGCAGCGAAGGGACAGGGGCCTACGAGCAGTACTTC	TRBV9	-	TRBJ2-7	TRBD1
CATSVDGSRHTDTQYF	TGTGCCACCAGTGTTGACGGGAGCCGACACACAGATACGCAGTATTTT	TRBV24-1	many	TRBJ2-3	-
CSARGGWDEQFF	TGCAGTGCTAGAGGGGGGTGGGATGAGCAGTTCTTC	TRBV20-1	many	TRBJ2-1	-
CSARAATDTEAFF	TGCAGTGCTAGAGCGGCCACTGACACTGAAGCTTTCTTT	TRBV20-1	many	TRBJ1-1	-
CASSLATAYGYTF	TGTGCCAGCAGCTTAGCTACGGCGTATGGCTACACCTTC	TRBV7-2	many	TRBJ1-2	-
CASSPLPASNTGELFF	TGTGCCAGCTCACCACTTCCAGCGTCGAACACCGGGGAGCTGTTTTTT	TRBV18	many	TRBJ2-2	-
CAWSTGQGYEQYF	TGTGCCTGGAGTACTGGACAGGGGTACGAGCAGTACTTC	TRBV30	-	TRBJ2-7	TRBD1
CASSQGDSYYYEQYF	TGCGCCAGCAGCCAAGGGGACAGCTACTACTACGAGCAGTACTTC	TRBV4-1	many	TRBJ2-7	TRBD1
CASSLRSSYNEQFF	TGTGCCAGCAGCCTGAGGTCTAGTTACAATGAGCAGTTCTTC	TRBV28	many	TRBJ2-1	-
CASSLLYGNADYGYTF	TGTGCCAGCAGCTTACTCTACGGCAACGCGGACTATGGCTACACCTTC	TRBV7-9	many	TRBJ1-2	-
CASSFGQGRETQYF	TGTGCCAGCAGTTTCGGGCAGGGAAGGGAGACCCAGTACTTC	TRBV28	many	TRBJ2-5	-
CASSFEGFNCYTF	TGTGCCAGCAGCTTCGAAGGATTTAATTGCTACACCTTC	TRBV7-9	-	TRBJ1-2	-
CASSLFPGSLGGNTIYF	TGTGCCAGCAGTTTGTTTCCGGGAAGTCTGGGGGGAAACACCATATATTTT	TRBV12-3/TRBV12-4	many	TRBJ1-3	-
CASSRGKWREVHNEQFF	TGTGCCAGTAGCAGGGGCAAGTGGCGGGAGGTCCACAATGAGCAGTTCTTC	TRBV19	many	TRBJ2-1	TRBD2
CASSLAEDQPQHF	TGTGCTAGCAGCTTAGCTGAGGATCAGCCCCAGCATTTT	TRBV7-7	many	TRBJ1-5	-
CASSSQAVVNTGELFF	TGTGCCAGCAGCTCCCAAGCGGTAGTGAACACCGGTGAGCTGTTTTTT	TRBV9	-	TRBJ2-2	-
CASSPYGKPTYEQYF	TGTGCCAGCAGCCCTTACGGGAAACCAACCTACGAGCAGTACTTC	TRBV5-6	many	TRBJ2-7	-